The subject of this entry is one T cell receptor beta chain. This entry comes from a study of blood T cell repertoires in COVID-19. The wider study: Samples representing acute and convalescent COVID-19 were sourced from the United States, Italy and Spain.

Libraries were prepared by immunoSEQ multiplex PCR; TCRdb keeps only in-frame clonotypes and omits some of them. The sample yields around 150,000 clones, 85% seen once. From germline, CDR1 is SEHNR and CDR2 FQNEAQ (reference sequence). The CDR3 is made up of 13 amino acids. The ends lost 1 base at V and 7 bases at J; junction bases unmatched: 2. Sequenced input: peripheral blood. This TCR was sampled from a human donor with acute or convalescent COVID-19. The donor label of this sample is uncertain. The J gene is TRBJ1-2, the V gene TRBV7-9; 8 nucleotides agree with TRBD1. The CDR3 is CASSLGQGPGYTF. CDR3 sequence (DNA): TGTGCCAGCAGCTTAGGACAGGGGCCTGGCTACACCTTC.